This T cell receptor (beta chain) emerged from a study of blood T cell repertoires in COVID-19 (TCRdb year 2020). Describing the broader study: Collaborator samples came from the United States, Italy and Spain and covered acute and convalescent phases of COVID-19. The material from the prospective study consisted of cDNA or gDNA derived from T cells, B-cell-depleted T cells, or PBMCs. Deeply sampled blood TCRbeta repertoires from subjects exposed to, actively infected with, or recovered from COVID-19 were included in the dataset. The repertoires were made available in a free public database intended to serve as a resource for research on the immune response to SARS-CoV-2. The samples were drawn from the first 160 participants of the ongoing ImmuneRACE study and from some 1,300 subjects provided by 6 global collaborators. Sample metadata almost always included a de-identified subject ID, COVID-19 status, age in years and sex. HLA class I and class II types, where available, came from metadata supplied by the sample provider rather than from assay-based typing. General findings and caveats noted by the study authors: The amount of clinical and demographic metadata varied by source and participant and was provided uncurated.

A second Seattle source provided samples from volunteer blood donors who had recovered from COVID-19. Whole blood was collected in K2EDTA tubes by collaborating institutions according to the institutions' own protocols. For TCRbeta analysis, collaborators shipped samples as frozen whole blood, isolated PBMCs, or DNA extracted from either of those sample types. TCRbeta CDR3 regions were amplified from genomic DNA using the immunoSEQ Assay, a bias-controlled multiplex PCR. The authors processed their data as follows. The number of nucleated cells in each sample was estimated by amplification of reference gene primers within the assay. Sequence reads were collapsed and filtered to measure the absolute abundance of every unique TCRbeta CDR3 rearrangement. For each sample, productive Simpson clonality was calculated by taking the square root of Simpson's diversity index across productive rearrangements. In its TCRdb copy, this immuneACCESS table keeps in-frame sequences only and misses some clones. Where compared with another copy, unresolved V genes explain less than half of these, and the others have no known cause. Clonal size and the V and J genes are those of that table, whereas D and trimming came from the DNA. A total of roughly 240,000 clones appear in this sample, about nine tenths of them only once. About 1.7% of the sample rests with the top ten.

CDR1 and CDR2, looked up from the germline V gene (reference sequence), are MNHNY and SVGAGI. Trimming accounts for 6 bases at V and 4 bases at J, while the number of junction bases matched to no gene is 9. From the cysteine up to the phenylalanine, the CDR3 has a length of 14 residues. Kept here is only the CDR3 DNA, which spans 42 bases and is read in frame from base 1. This clone was observed many times. There is no known antigen for this receptor. No quality values exist for individual bases; no much larger clone is one base distant. The sequence was obtained from a woman aged 60 to 75 who had recovered from COVID-19. The chain is assembled from TRBV6-6 and TRBJ2-7; 7 junctional bases match TRBD1. Sequencing was carried out using peripheral blood. The sequence in DNA is TGTGCCAGCAGACTACAGGGGAATACGTACGAGCAGTACTTC. This codes for CASRLQGNTYEQYF.